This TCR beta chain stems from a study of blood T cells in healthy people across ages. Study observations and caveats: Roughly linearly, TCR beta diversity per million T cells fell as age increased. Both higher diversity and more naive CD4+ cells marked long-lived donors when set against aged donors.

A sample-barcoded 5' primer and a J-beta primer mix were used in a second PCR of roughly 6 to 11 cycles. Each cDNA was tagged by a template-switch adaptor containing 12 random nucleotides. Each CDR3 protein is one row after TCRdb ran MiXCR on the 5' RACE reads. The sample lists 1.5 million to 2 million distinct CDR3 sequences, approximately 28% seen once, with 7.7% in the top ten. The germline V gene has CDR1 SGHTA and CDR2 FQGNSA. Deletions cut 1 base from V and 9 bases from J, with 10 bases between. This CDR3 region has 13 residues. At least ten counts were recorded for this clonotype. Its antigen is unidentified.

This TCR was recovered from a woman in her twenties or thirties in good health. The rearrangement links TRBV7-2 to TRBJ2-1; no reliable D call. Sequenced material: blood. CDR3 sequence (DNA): TGTGCCAGCAGCTTAGAGCGAATAGGTGAGCAGTTCTTC. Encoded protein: CASSLERIGEQFF.